This TCR beta chain appears in the sequencing data of a study of blood T cell repertoires in COVID-19. Study-wide context: The origin of the acute and convalescent COVID-19 samples was the United States, Italy and Spain.

Germline V gene data show CDR1 as SQVTM and CDR2 as ANQGSEA. The ends were cut back, 3 bases at V and 4 bases at J, with 12 bases in the middle. The CDR3 runs to 13 residues. Assay used: immunoSEQ multiplex PCR; TCRdb lists only in-frame clones, some missing. This table has 90,000 to 150,000 clones, around 86% appearing once. The rearrangement uses TRBV29-1 and TRBJ1-2; D not resolved. The receptor's source is a man at least 80 years old with acute or convalescent COVID-19. Sequenced input: peripheral blood. The CDR3 nucleotides read TGCAGCGTTGAGAGGGAAGGGAGCTATGGCTACACCTTC. It codes for CSVEREGSYGYTF.